This T cell receptor (beta chain) was profiled in a study of cytomegalovirus exposure and HLA in healthy donors. To note about this clone: Its target is not known.

60 Vbeta and 13 Jbeta primers were used in PCR. Here immunoSEQ multiplex PCR was the method, and the copy in TCRdb shows in-frame clones only, minus some. The profile covers over 150,000 clones, with approximately 80% appearing a single time and roughly 4.2% taken by the ten largest. Study-wide results and caveats: In a later analysis, a missense DCLRE1C variant was linked to TCR beta V- and J-gene trimming. Follow-up analysis seemed to connect common viral pathogens with several of the most significant clusters identified.

In germline, CDR1 is LNHNV, CDR2 YYDKDF (reference sequence). The CDR3 extends over 13 amino acids. V lost 4 bases to trimming and J lost 7 bases, with 11 bases between them. V and J are TRBV15 and TRBJ1-5, with D perhaps TRBD1 (6 bases). The origin of this receptor is a woman in her 40s in good health and CMV-seronegative. Sequenced material: PBMCs. DNA for the CDR3: TGTGCCACCAGCACCGGACAGTTCCAGCCCCAGCATTTT. It codes for CATSTGQFQPQHF.